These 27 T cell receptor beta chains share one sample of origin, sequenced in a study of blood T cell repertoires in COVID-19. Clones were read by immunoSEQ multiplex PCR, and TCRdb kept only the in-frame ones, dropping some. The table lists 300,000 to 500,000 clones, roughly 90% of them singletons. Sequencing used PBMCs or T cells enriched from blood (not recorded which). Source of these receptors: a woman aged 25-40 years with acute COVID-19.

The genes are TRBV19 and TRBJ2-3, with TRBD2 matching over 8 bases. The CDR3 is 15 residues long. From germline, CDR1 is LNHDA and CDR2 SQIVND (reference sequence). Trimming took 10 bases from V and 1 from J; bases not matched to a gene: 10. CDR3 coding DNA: TGTGCCACCAAAAGGCGGGGGGTCGGCACAGATACGCAGTATTTT. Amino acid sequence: CATKRRGVGTDTQYF.

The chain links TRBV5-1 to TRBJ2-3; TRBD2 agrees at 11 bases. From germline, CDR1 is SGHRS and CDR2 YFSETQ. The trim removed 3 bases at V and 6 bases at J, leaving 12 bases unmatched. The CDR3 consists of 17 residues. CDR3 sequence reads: CASSSGTSGDPGDTQYF. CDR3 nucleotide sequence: TGCGCCAGCAGCTCAGGGACTAGCGGAGATCCAGGGGATACGCAGTATTTT.

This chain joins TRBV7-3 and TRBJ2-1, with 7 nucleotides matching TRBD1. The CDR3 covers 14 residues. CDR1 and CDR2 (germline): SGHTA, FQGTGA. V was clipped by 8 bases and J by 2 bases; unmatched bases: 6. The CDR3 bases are TGTGCCAGCGGCTCCGGGACAGCCTACAATGAGCAGTTCTTC. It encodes CASGSGTAYNEQFF. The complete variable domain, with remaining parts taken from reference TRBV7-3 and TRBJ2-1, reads GAGVSQTPSNKVTEKGKYVELRCDPISGHTALYWYRQSLGQGPEFLIYFQGTGAADDSGLPNDRFFAVRPEGSVSTLKIQRTERGDSAVYLCASGSGTAYNEQFFGPGTRLTVL.

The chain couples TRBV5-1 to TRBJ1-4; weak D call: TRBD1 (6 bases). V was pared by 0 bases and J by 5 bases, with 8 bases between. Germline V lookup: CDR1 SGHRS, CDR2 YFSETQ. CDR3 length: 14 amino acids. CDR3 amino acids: CASSLVTGNEKLFF. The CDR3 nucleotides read TGCGCCAGCAGCTTGGTAACAGGGAATGAAAAACTGTTTTTT. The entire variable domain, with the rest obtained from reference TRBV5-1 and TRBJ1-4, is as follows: KAGVTQTPRYLIKTRGQQVTLSCSPISGHRSVSWYQQTPGQGLQFLFEYFSETQRNKGNFPGRFSGRQFSNSRSEMNVSTLELGDSALYLCASSLVTGNEKLFFGSGTQLSVL.

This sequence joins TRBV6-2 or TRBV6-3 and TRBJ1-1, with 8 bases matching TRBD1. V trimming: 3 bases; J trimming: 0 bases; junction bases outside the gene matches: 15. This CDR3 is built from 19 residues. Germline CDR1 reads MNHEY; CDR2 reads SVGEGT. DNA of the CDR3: TGTGCCAGCAGTTATCTTCTTCAGACAGGGGAGCATCTGAACACTGAAGCTTTCTTT. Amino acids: CASSYLLQTGEHLNTEAFF.

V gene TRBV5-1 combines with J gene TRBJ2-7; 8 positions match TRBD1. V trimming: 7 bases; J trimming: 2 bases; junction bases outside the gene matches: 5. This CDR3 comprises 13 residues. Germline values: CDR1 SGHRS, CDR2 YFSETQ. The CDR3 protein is CASHRDRPYEQYF. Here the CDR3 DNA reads TGCGCCAGCCACCGGGACAGGCCCTACGAGCAGTACTTC.

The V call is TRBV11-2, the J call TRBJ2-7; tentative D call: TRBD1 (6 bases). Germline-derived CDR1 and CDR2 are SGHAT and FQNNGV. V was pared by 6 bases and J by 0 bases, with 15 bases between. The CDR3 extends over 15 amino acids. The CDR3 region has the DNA TGTGCCAGCAGAAAGGCAGGGGATCCCTCCTACGAGCAGTACTTC. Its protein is CASRKAGDPSYEQYF. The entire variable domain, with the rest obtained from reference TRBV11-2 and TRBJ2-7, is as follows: EAGVAQSPRYKIIEKRQSVAFWCNPISGHATLYWYQQILGQGPKLLIQFQNNGVVDDSQLPKDRFSAERLKGVDSTLKIQPAKLEDSAVYLCASRKAGDPSYEQYFGPGTRLTVT.

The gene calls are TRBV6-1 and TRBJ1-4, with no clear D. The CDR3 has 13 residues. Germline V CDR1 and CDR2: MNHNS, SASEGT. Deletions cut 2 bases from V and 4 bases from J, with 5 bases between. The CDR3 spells CASSERGNEKLFF. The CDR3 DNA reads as TGTGCCAGCAGTGAACGGGGTAATGAAAAACTGTTTTTT.

CDR3: CASGSRLAYEQYF. The DNA for the CDR3 is TGTGCTAGTGGTTCGCGACTAGCCTACGAGCAGTACTTC. This chain connects TRBV12-5 to TRBJ2-7; possibly TRBD2 for D (6 bases). Germline CDR1 and CDR2: LGHNT and FRNRAP. There are 13 residues in the CDR3. Trimming took 4 bases from V and 2 from J, leaving 9 bases between them.

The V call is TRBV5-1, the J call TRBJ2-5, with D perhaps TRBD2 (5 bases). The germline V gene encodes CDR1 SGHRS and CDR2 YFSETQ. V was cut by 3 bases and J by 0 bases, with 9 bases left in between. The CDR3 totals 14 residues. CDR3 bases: TGCGCCAGCAGCTCCGGCGGGCACCAAGAGACCCAGTACTTC. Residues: CASSSGGHQETQYF.

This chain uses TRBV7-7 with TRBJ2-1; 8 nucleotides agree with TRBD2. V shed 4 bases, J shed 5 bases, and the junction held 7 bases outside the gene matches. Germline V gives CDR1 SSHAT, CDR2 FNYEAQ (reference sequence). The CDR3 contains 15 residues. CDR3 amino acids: CASSSAQRGNNEQFF. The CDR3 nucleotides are TGTGCCAGCAGCTCGGCCCAGCGGGGGAACAATGAGCAGTTCTTC.

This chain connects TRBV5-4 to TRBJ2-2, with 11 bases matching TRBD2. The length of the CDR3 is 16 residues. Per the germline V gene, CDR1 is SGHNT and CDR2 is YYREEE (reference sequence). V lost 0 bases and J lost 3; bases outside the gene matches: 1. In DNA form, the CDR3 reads TGTGCCAGCAGCTTGGCGACTAGCGGGGACACCGGGGAGCTGTTTTTT. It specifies CASSLATSGDTGELFF.

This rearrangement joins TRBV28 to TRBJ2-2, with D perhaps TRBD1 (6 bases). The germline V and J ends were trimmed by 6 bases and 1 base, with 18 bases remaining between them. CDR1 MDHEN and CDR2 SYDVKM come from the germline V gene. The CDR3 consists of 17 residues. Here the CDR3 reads CASSSSRGVGNTGELFF. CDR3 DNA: TGTGCCAGCAGCTCTTCCAGGGGAGTAGGGAACACCGGGGAGCTGTTTTTT.

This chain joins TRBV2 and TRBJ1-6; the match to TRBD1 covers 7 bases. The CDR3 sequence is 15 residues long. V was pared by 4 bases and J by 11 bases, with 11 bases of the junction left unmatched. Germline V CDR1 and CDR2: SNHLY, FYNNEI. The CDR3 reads CASSVKDWGQTPLHF. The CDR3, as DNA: TGTGCCAGCAGTGTTAAAGATTGGGGACAGACACCCCTCCACTTT. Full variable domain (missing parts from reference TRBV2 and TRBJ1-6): EPEVTQTPSHQVTQMGQEVILRCVPISNHLYFYWYRQILGQKVEFLVSFYNNEISEKSEIFDDQFSVERPDGSNFTLKIRSTKLEDSAMYFCASSVKDWGQTPLHFGNGTRLTVT.

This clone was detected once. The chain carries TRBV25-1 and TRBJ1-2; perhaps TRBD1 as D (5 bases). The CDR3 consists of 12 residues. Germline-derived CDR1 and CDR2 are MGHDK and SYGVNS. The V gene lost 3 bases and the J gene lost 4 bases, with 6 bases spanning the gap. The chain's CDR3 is CASSDRVYGYTF. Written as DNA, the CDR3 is TGTGCCAGCAGTGACAGGGTCTATGGCTACACCTTC.

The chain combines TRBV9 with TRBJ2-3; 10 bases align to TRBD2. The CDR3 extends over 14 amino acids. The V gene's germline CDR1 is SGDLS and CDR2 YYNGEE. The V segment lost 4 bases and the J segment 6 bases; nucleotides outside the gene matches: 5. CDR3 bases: TGTGCCAGCAGCTCTGGGACTAGCGTGGATACGCAGTATTTT. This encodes CASSSGTSVDTQYF.

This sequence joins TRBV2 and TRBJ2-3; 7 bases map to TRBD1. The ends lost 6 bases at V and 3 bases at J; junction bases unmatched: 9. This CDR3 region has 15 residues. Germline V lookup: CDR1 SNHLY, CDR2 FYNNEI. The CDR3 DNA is TGTGCCAGCAGCCTCCAAGGGGGCCAGACAGATACGCAGTATTTT. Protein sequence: CASSLQGGQTDTQYF.

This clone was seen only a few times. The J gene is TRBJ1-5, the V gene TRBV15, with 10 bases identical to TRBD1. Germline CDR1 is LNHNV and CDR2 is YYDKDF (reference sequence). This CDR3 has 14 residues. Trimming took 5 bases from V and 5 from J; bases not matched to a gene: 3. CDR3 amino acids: CATSQDRGYQPQHF. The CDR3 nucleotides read TGTGCCACCAGCCAGGACAGGGGGTATCAGCCCCAGCATTTT.

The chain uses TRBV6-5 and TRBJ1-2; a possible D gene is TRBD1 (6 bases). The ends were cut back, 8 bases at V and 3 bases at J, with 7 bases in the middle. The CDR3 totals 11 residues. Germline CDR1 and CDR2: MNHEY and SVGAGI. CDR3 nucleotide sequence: TGTGCCAGCGGGACACACTATGGCTACACCTTC. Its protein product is CASGTHYGYTF.

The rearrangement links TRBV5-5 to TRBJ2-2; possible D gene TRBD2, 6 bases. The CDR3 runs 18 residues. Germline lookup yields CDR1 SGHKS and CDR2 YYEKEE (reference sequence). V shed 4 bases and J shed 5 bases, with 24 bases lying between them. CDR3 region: CASSQGGHAAFSTGELFF. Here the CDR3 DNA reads TGTGCCAGCAGCCAGGGAGGACACGCAGCTTTTAGTACCGGGGAGCTGTTTTTT.

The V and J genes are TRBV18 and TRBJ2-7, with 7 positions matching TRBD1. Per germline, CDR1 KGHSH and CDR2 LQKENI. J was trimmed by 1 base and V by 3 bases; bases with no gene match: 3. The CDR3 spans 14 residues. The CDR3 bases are TGTGCCAGCTCACCGGCGACAGGGTCCTACGAGCAGTACTTC. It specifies CASSPATGSYEQYF.

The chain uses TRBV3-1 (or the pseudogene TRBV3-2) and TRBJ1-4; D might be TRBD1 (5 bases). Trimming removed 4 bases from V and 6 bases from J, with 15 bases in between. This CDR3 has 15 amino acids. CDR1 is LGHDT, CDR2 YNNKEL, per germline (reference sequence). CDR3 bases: TGTGCCAGCAGCCCCCAGGGAGGGAGGGATGAAAAACTGTTTTTT. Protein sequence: CASSPQGGRDEKLFF.

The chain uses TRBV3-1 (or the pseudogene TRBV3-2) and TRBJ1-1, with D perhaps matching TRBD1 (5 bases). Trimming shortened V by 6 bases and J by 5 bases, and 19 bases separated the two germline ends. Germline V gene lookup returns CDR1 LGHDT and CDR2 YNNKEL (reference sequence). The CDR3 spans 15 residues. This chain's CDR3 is CASRPSEAGRTEAFF. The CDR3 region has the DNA TGTGCCAGCAGGCCCTCAGAGGCGGGGCGTACTGAAGCTTTCTTT.

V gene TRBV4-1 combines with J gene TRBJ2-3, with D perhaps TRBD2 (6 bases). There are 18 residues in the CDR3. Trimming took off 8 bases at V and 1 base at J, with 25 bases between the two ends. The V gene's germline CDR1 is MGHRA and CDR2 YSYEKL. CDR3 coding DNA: TGCGCCAGCTCCAGAGTCGGCGGGGCGGGGATTGGCACAGATACGCAGTATTTT. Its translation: CASSRVGGAGIGTDTQYF.

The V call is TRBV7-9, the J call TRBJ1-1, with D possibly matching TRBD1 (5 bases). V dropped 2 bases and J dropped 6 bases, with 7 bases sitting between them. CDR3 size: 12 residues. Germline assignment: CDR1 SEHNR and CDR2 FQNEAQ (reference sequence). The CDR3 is CASSLRGSEAFF. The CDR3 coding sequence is TGTGCCAGCAGCTTAAGGGGTTCTGAAGCTTTCTTT.

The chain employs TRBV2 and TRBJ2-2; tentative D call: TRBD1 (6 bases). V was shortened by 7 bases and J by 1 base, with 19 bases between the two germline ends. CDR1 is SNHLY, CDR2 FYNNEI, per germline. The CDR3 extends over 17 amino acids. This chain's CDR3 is CASTRGGTGKNTGELFF. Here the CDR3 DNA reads TGTGCCAGCACCCGAGGGGGTACAGGGAAGAACACCGGGGAGCTGTTTTTT.

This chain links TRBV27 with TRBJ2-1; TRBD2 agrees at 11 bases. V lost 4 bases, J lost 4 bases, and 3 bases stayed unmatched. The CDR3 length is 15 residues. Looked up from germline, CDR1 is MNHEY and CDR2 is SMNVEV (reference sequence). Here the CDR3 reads CASSSLAGEYNEQFF. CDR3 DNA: TGTGCCAGCAGTTCACTAGCGGGGGAGTACAATGAGCAGTTCTTC.